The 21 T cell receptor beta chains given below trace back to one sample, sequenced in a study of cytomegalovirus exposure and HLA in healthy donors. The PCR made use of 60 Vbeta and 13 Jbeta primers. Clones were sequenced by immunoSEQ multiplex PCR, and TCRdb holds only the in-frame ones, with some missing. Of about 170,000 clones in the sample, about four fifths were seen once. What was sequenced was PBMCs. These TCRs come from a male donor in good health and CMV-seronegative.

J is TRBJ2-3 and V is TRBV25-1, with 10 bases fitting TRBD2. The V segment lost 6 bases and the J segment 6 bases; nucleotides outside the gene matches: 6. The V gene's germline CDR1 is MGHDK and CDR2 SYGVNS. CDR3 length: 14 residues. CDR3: CASRSSGSWDTQYF. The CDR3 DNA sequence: TGTGCCAGCAGATCTAGCGGGAGTTGGGATACGCAGTATTTT.

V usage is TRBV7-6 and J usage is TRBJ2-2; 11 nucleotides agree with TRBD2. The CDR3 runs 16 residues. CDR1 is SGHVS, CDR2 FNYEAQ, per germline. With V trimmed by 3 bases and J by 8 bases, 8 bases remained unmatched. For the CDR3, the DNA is TGTGCCAGCAGCTTGGGGACTAGCGGAAACTCGGGGGAGCTGTTTTTT. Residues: CASSLGTSGNSGELFF.

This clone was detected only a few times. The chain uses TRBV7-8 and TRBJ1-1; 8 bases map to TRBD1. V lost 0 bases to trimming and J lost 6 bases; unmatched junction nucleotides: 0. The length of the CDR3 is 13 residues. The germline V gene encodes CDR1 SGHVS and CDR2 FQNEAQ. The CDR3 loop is CASSLATGAEAFF. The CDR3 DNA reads TGTGCCAGCAGCTTAGCGACAGGGGCTGAAGCTTTCTTT.

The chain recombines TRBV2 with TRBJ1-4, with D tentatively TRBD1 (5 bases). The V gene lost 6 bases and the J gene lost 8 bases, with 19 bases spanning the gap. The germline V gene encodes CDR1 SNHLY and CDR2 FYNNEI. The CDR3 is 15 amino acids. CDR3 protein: CASRPDGGPEEKLFF. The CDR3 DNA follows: TGTGCCAGCAGGCCTGACGGGGGTCCGGAGGAAAAACTGTTTTTT.

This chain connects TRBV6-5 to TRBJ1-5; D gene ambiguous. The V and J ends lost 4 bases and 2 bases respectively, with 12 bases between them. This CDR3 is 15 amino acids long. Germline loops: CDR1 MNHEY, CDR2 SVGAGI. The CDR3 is CASSSGRFRNQPQHF. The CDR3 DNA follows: TGTGCCAGCAGTTCCGGGAGGTTTCGCAATCAGCCCCAGCATTTT.

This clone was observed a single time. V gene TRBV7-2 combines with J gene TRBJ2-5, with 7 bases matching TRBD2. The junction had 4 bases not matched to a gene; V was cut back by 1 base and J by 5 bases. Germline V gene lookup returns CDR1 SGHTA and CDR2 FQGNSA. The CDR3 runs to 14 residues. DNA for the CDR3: TGTGCCAGCAGCTTAGATAGGGGAGGGGAGACCCAGTACTTC. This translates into CASSLDRGGETQYF.

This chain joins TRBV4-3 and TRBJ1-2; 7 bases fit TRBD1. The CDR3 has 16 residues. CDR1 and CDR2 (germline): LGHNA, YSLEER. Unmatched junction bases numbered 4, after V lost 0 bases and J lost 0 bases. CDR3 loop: CASSQDGDSSNYGYTF. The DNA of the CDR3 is TGCGCCAGCAGCCAAGATGGGGACAGCTCTAACTATGGCTACACCTTC.

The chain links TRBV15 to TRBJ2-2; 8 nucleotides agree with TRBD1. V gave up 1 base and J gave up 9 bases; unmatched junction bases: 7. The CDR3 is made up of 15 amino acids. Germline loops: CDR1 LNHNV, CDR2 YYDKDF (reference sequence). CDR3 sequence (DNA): TGTGCCACCAGCAGAGCCCGACAGGGGATGAGGGAGCTGTTTTTT. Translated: CATSRARQGMRELFF. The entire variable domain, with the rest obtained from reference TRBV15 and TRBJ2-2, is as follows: DAMVIQNPRYQVTQFGKPVTLSCSQTLNHNVMYWYQQKSSQAPKLLFHYYDKDFNNEADTPDNFQSRRPNTSFCFLDIRSPGLGDTAMYLCATSRARQGMRELFFGEGSRLTVL.

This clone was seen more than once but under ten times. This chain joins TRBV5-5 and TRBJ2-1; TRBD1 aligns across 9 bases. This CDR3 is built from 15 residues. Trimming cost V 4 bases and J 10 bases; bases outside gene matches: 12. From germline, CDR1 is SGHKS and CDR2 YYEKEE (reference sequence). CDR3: CASSPGTGWPPEQFF. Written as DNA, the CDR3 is TGTGCCAGCAGCCCCGGGACAGGGTGGCCCCCAGAGCAGTTCTTC.

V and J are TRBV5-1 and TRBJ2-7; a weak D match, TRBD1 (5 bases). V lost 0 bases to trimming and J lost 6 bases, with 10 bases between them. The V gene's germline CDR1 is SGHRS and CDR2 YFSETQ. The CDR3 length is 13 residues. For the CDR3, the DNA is TGCGCCAGCAGCTTGGCGCAGGGTAGCGAGCAGTACTTC. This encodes CASSLAQGSEQYF.

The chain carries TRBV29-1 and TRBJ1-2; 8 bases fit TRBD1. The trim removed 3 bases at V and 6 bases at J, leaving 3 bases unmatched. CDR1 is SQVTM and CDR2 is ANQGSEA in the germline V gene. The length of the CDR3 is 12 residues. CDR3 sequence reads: CSVDGQGHGYTF. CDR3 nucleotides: TGCAGCGTTGACGGACAGGGCCATGGCTACACCTTC.

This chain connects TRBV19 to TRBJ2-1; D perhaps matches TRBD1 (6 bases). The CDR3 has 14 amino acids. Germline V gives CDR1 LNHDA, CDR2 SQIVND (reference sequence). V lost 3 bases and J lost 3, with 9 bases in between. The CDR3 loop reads CASSIEGDYNEQFF. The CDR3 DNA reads TGTGCCAGTAGTATCGAGGGGGACTACAATGAGCAGTTCTTC.

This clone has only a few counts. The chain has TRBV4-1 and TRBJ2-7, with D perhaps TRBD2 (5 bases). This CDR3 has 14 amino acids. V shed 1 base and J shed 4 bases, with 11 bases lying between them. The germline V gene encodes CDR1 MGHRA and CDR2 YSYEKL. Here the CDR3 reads CASSQGPGYYEQYF. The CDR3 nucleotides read TGCGCCAGCAGCCAAGGTCCGGGGTATTACGAGCAGTACTTC.

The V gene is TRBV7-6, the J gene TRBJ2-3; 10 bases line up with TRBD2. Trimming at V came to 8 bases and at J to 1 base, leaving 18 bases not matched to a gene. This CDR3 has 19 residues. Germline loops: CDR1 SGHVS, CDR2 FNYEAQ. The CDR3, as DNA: TGTGCCAGCGGAGGTGGTCCCCTTTCTAGCGGGGGAGGCACAGATACGCAGTATTTT. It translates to CASGGGPLSSGGGTDTQYF.

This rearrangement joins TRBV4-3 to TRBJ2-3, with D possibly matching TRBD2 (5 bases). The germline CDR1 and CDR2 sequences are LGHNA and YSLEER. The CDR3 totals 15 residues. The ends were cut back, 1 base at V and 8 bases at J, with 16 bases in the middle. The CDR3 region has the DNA TGCGCCAGCAGCCAAGGTCCAGGAGGCCTGGGTACGCAGTATTTT. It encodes CASSQGPGGLGTQYF.

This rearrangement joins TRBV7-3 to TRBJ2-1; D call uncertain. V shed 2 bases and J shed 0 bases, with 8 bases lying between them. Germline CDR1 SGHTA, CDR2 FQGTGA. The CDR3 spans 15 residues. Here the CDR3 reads CASSLFRSSYNEQFF. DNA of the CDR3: TGTGCCAGCAGCTTATTTCGGAGCTCCTACAATGAGCAGTTCTTC.

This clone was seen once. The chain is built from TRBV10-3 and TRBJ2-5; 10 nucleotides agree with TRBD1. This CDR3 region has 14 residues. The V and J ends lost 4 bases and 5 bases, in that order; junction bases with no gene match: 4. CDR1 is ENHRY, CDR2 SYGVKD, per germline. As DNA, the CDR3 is TGTGCCATCAGTGTGACAGGGGGCAGTGAGACCCAGTACTTC. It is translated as CAISVTGGSETQYF.

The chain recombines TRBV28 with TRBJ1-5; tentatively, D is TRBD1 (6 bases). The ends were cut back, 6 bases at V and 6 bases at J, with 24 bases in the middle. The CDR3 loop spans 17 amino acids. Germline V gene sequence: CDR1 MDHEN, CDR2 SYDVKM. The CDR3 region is CASSGNTGFPYSQPQHF. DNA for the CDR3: TGTGCCAGCAGCGGTAACACAGGGTTCCCCTACAGTCAGCCCCAGCATTTT.

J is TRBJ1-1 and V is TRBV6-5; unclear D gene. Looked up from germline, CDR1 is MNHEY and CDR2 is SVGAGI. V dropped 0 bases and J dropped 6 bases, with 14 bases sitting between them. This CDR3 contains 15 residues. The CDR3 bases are TGTGCCAGCAGTTACTCGATTAGCGAGAGGGCTGAAGCTTTCTTT. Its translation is CASSYSISERAEAFF.

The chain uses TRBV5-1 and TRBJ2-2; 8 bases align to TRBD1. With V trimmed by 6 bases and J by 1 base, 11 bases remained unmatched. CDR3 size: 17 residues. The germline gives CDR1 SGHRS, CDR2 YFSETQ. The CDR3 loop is CASKSRVGTGNTGELFF. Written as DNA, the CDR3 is TGCGCCAGCAAAAGTCGCGTCGGGACAGGGAACACCGGGGAGCTGTTTTTT. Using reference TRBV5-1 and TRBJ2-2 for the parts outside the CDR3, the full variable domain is KAGVTQTPRYLIKTRGQQVTLSCSPISGHRSVSWYQQTPGQGLQFLFEYFSETQRNKGNFPGRFSGRQFSNSRSEMNVSTLELGDSALYLCASKSRVGTGNTGELFFGEGSRLTVL.

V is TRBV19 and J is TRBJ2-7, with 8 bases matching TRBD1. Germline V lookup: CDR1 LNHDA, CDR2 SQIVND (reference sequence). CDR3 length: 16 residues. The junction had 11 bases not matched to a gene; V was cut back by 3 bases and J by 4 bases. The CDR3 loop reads CASSMRADRGLYEQYF. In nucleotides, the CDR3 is TGTGCCAGTAGTATGAGGGCCGACAGGGGCCTTTACGAGCAGTACTTC.